The 21 T cell receptor beta chains below all came from one sample that was sequenced in a study of shared clonotypes between healthy human individuals. Clones were read by immunoSEQ multiplex PCR, and TCRdb kept only the in-frame ones, dropping some. The repertoire has about 1.5 million clones, approximately 98% of them found once; the top ten carry less than 0.55%. Sequenced input: naive CD4+ T cells sorted from blood. The sample's subset: CD45RA+ positively selected. These TCRs come from a man aged 30-40 years in good health.

The chain's CDR3 is CASSFRFHGTRSGTYEQYF. Written as DNA, the CDR3 is TGTGCCAGCAGTTTCCGTTTTCATGGAACCCGGAGCGGGACCTACGAGCAGTACTTC. The chain joins TRBV27 to TRBJ2-7; 7 bases are a match to TRBD2. The J segment lost 2 bases and the V segment lost 3 bases, leaving 19 bases of the junction unmatched. The CDR3 extends over 19 amino acids. Germline values: CDR1 MNHEY, CDR2 SMNVEV (reference sequence).

This clone appeared once. This chain links TRBV19 with TRBJ2-7, with a tentative D call TRBD1 (6 bases). CDR1 LNHDA and CDR2 SQIVND come from the germline V gene (reference sequence). This CDR3 is built from 15 residues. The germline V and J ends were trimmed by 6 bases and 0 bases, with 15 bases remaining between them. The CDR3 sequence: CASSPRGSRSYEQYF. CDR3 in DNA: TGTGCCAGTAGCCCCAGGGGCAGTCGCTCCTACGAGCAGTACTTC.

V gene TRBV5-1 combines with J gene TRBJ1-4; the match to TRBD1 covers 8 bases. Germline V lookup: CDR1 SGHRS, CDR2 YFSETQ. This CDR3 spans 16 amino acids. V was pared by 2 bases and J by 0 bases, with 3 bases of the junction left unmatched. The CDR3 sequence: CASSFGTGATNEKLFF. The CDR3 region has the DNA TGCGCCAGCAGCTTTGGGACAGGTGCAACTAATGAAAAACTGTTTTTT.

The gene calls are TRBV19 and TRBJ1-5; TRBD1 matches at 8 bases. V shed 5 bases and J 4 bases; nucleotides not matched to a gene: 7. CDR1 and CDR2 (germline): LNHDA, SQIVND (reference sequence). The CDR3 totals 15 residues. CDR3 sequence: CASSLRDRWNQPQHF. The CDR3, as DNA: TGTGCCAGTAGTCTTCGGGACAGGTGGAATCAGCCCCAGCATTTT.

As regards this clone: The sample holds other DNA sequences that translate to the same CDR3. This chain joins TRBV19 and TRBJ2-7, with 8 nucleotides matching TRBD1. The length of the CDR3 is 13 residues. Germline trimming cut 4 bases from V and 3 bases from J; bases unmatched to any gene: 2. Looked up from germline, CDR1 is LNHDA and CDR2 is SQIVND (reference sequence). The CDR3 sequence is CASSTGQGYEQYF. DNA of the CDR3: TGTGCCAGTAGTACCGGACAGGGCTACGAGCAGTACTTC.

As concerns this clone: Distinct nucleotide sequences in the sample also encode this CDR3. This sequence joins TRBV19 and TRBJ2-3; D ambiguous. Trimming stripped 4 bases from V and 2 bases from J, with 4 bases between. The CDR3 is 12 residues long. CDR1 LNHDA and CDR2 SQIVND come from the germline V gene (reference sequence). CDR3 sequence (DNA): TGTGCCAGTAGTAGGAACACAGATACGCAGTATTTT. It codes for CASSRNTDTQYF.

The CDR3 DNA follows: TGTGCCACCAGATACCGGGACAGAGCCTACGAGCAGTACTTC. Encoded protein: CATRYRDRAYEQYF. The chain couples TRBV6-1 to TRBJ2-7; 7 bases are a match to TRBD1. In germline, CDR1 is MNHNS, CDR2 SASEGT. V dropped 10 bases and J dropped 2; count of bases not matched to a gene: 11. There are 14 residues in the CDR3.

The chain combines TRBV10-3 with TRBJ2-5; 7 bases agree with TRBD2. The V segment lost 0 bases and the J segment 9 bases; nucleotides outside the gene matches: 16. CDR1 and CDR2 from the germline V gene are ENHRY and SYGVKD. The CDR3 has 17 residues. CDR3 sequence: CAISESKTGTTYGAQYF. The CDR3 bases are TGTGCCATCAGTGAGTCGAAGACGGGGACTACGTATGGGGCCCAGTACTTC.

The rearrangement joins TRBV28 to TRBJ2-7, with D unresolved. Germline CDR1 reads MDHEN; CDR2 reads SYDVKM. Trimming shortened V by 7 bases and J by 0 bases, and 13 bases separated the two germline ends. CDR3 length: 14 residues. CDR3 sequence reads: CASISRRTSYEQYF. The CDR3 DNA sequence: TGTGCCAGCATAAGCAGACGGACCTCCTACGAGCAGTACTTC.

Notes on this clone: The same CDR3 can be traced to other DNA sequences in this sample. The V gene is TRBV5-1, the J gene TRBJ2-3, with TRBD1 matching over 9 bases. Germline loops: CDR1 SGHRS, CDR2 YFSETQ. The CDR3 is made up of 15 amino acids. The trim removed 2 bases at V and 3 bases at J, leaving 4 bases unmatched. For the CDR3, the DNA is TGCGCCAGCAGCTTACCGGGACAGGGAACAGATACGCAGTATTTT. It specifies CASSLPGQGTDTQYF.

This clone was recorded once. V is TRBV18 and J is TRBJ1-1; maybe TRBD1 (5 bases). Germline-derived CDR1 and CDR2 are KGHSH and LQKENI. The germline V and J ends were trimmed by 5 bases and 1 base, with 14 bases remaining between them. The CDR3 loop spans 15 amino acids. The CDR3, as DNA: TGTGCCAGCTCAGCGCAGGGTTACCCGAACACTGAAGCTTTCTTT. Translation gives CASSAQGYPNTEAFF.

This clone showed up just once. J is TRBJ2-7 and V is TRBV6-1; D tentatively fits TRBD1 or TRBD2 (5 bases each). Trimming left V 5 bases short and J 4 bases short, with 15 bases between. This CDR3 contains 14 residues. The V gene's germline CDR1 is MNHNS and CDR2 SASEGT. The CDR3 sequence is CASSHPGRGYEQYF. CDR3 nucleotide sequence: TGTGCCAGCAGTCATCCGGGACGGGGATACGAGCAGTACTTC.

The chain recombines TRBV5-4 with TRBJ2-2, with D hard to call. The CDR3 is 15 amino acids. The V end lost 8 bases, the J end lost 3 bases, and 17 bases lay between the germline ends. CDR1 is SGHNT, CDR2 YYREEE, per germline (reference sequence). CDR3 amino acids: CASTMGAVDTGELFF. For the CDR3, the DNA is TGTGCCAGTACAATGGGCGCGGTGGACACCGGGGAGCTGTTTTTT.

The V gene is TRBV6-5, the J gene TRBJ2-3; 8 bases are shared with TRBD2. The trim removed 10 bases at V and 3 bases at J, leaving 9 bases unmatched. The CDR3 length is 14 residues. Germline CDR1 reads MNHEY; CDR2 reads SVGAGI. This chain's CDR3 is CATGGGLWTDTQYF. In DNA form, the CDR3 reads TGTGCCACCGGCGGGGGGCTCTGGACAGATACGCAGTATTTT.

The chain uses TRBV5-5 and TRBJ2-1, with D perhaps TRBD2 (5 bases). V was cut by 9 bases and J by 5 bases, with 15 bases left in between. The CDR3 runs 13 residues. Germline loops: CDR1 SGHKS, CDR2 YYEKEE (reference sequence). Here the CDR3 DNA reads TGTGCCACAACCTTCCCGGAGGACAATGAGCAGTTCTTC. This encodes CATTFPEDNEQFF. Combining the CDR3 with reference TRBV5-5 and TRBJ2-1 gives the whole variable domain DAGVTQSPTHLIKTRGQQVTLRCSPISGHKSVSWYQQVLGQGPQFIFQYYEKEERGRGNFPDRFSARQFPNYSSELNVNALLLGDSALYLCATTFPEDNEQFFGPGTRLTVL.

This rearrangement joins TRBV29-1 to TRBJ2-2; 9 positions match TRBD1. CDR1 SQVTM and CDR2 ANQGSEA come from the germline V gene. The CDR3 totals 15 residues. Germline trimming cut 1 base from V and 9 bases from J; bases unmatched to any gene: 9. CDR3: CSVEVTGGLSRELFF. In DNA form, the CDR3 reads TGCAGCGTTGAAGTAACAGGGGGCCTAAGTCGGGAGCTGTTTTTT.

The rearrangement links TRBV7-6 to TRBJ1-4, with 11 bases aligning to TRBD1. Germline assignment: CDR1 SGHVS and CDR2 FNYEAQ. The J segment lost 7 bases and the V segment lost 2 bases, leaving 6 bases of the junction unmatched. The CDR3 extends over 16 amino acids. The CDR3 here is CASSLLGTGGAEKLFF. CDR3 nucleotides: TGTGCCAGCAGCTTACTCGGGACAGGGGGGGCTGAAAAACTGTTTTTT. The full variable domain, its missing parts supplied by reference TRBV7-6 and TRBJ1-4, is GAGVSQSPRYKVTKRGQDVALRCDPISGHVSLYWYRQALGQGPEFLTYFNYEAQQDKSGLPNDRFSAERPEGSISTLTIQRTEQRDSAMYRCASSLLGTGGAEKLFFGSGTQLSVL.

This clone was seen only once. The J gene is TRBJ2-7, the V gene TRBV4-2; tentatively, D is TRBD2 (6 bases). CDR3 length: 17 amino acids. Between the trimmed V and J ends, which lost 5 bases and 0 bases, there was a span of 20 bases. Per germline, CDR1 LGHNA and CDR2 YNFKEQ. CDR3 sequence reads: CASSWGTRSSYSYEQYF. CDR3 DNA sequence: TGTGCCAGCAGCTGGGGGACTCGCTCCTCATACTCCTACGAGCAGTACTTC.

This chain uses TRBV28 with TRBJ1-2; 12 bases match TRBD1. The CDR3 runs 14 residues. Germline CDR1 reads MDHEN; CDR2 reads SYDVKM. The V gene end was trimmed by 5 bases and the J gene end by 8 bases; junction bases not matched to a gene: 6. CDR3 DNA: TGTGCCAGCAGTCGGGACAGGGGGCGCGTAGGCTACACCTTC. Amino acids: CASSRDRGRVGYTF.

The CDR3 here is CASSFSGRGSSTDTQYF. CDR3 sequence (DNA): TGTGCCAGCAGCTTTAGCGGGAGGGGATCTAGCACAGATACGCAGTATTTT. The chain carries TRBV7-2 and TRBJ2-3; 11 bases map to TRBD2. The germline V gene has CDR1 SGHTA and CDR2 FQGNSA. V shed 3 bases and J 0 bases; nucleotides not matched to a gene: 5. The CDR3 has 17 residues. Full variable domain (outside the CDR3, taken from reference TRBV7-2 and TRBJ2-3): GAGVSQSPSNKVTEKGKDVELRCDPISGHTALYWYRQSLGQGLEFLIYFQGNSAPDKSGLPSDRFSAERTGGSVSTLTIQRTQQEDSAVYLCASSFSGRGSSTDTQYFGPGTRLTVL.

The CDR3 region has the DNA TGTGCCAGCAGTTCTCTCCGAGATATTTGGCAGCCCCAGCATTTT. Translated: CASSSLRDIWQPQHF. The rearrangement links TRBV27 to TRBJ1-5, with D hard to call. V lost 4 bases to trimming and J lost 7 bases, with 17 bases between them. This CDR3 spans 15 amino acids. Looked up from germline, CDR1 is MNHEY and CDR2 is SMNVEV (reference sequence).